This TCR beta chain came from a study of cytomegalovirus exposure and HLA in healthy donors. Study-level results: A later analysis reported that several of the most significant clusters appeared to be linked to common viral pathogens, among them Epstein-Barr virus.

The CDR3 is made up of 13 amino acids. Trimming removed 5 bases from V and 9 bases from J, with 14 bases in between. Germline V gene data show CDR1 as MNHEY and CDR2 as SVGAGI. PCR amplification relied on 60 Vbeta primers (plus 13 Jbeta primers). The protocol was immunoSEQ multiplex PCR, while the TCRdb copy is restricted to in-frame clones and leaves out a portion. The sample comprises some 130,000 clones, 70% to 80% of which are singletons, and 1.3% to 1.5% rests with the top ten. Comment on this clone: The antigen is not known.

The sample consisted of PBMCs. This receptor was obtained from a female donor in good health and CMV-seronegative. The V call is TRBV6-5, the J call TRBJ1-5, with D uncertain. The CDR3 coding sequence is TGTGCCAGCAGTCGCGGACGGGGTGGGCCCCAGCATTTT. This translates into CASSRGRGGPQHF.